Shown below are 27 T cell receptor beta chains from a single sample sequenced in a study of T-cell reconstitution after alpha-beta-depleted transplantation in children. A library of TCRbeta sequences, prepared with unique molecular identifiers, was generated. TCRdb redid the calling of the PCR reads with MiXCR, one entry per CDR3 protein. This sample carries about 260,000 distinct CDR3 sequences, just under 8.5% of them seen once, and the ten largest clones take less than 8%. Specimen: PBMCs, mostly from graft donor cells, collected 180 days after TCRalphabeta/CD19-depleted stem cell transplant. These receptors were obtained from a male patient under 18 who had a stem cell transplant for acute lymphoblastic leukemia, so the T cells may come from the graft donor.

This clonotype showed up many times. The chain uses TRBV6-5 and TRBJ2-1, with 7 bases fitting TRBD1. The J segment lost 10 bases and the V segment lost 2 bases, leaving 8 bases of the junction unmatched. CDR3 length equals 14 residues. The V gene's germline CDR1 is MNHEY and CDR2 SVGAGI. The CDR3, as DNA: TGTGCCAGCAGTTACATCCCAGGGGGAAGAGAGCAGTTCTTC. Translated, it gives CASSYIPGGREQFF.

This clonotype occurred many times. V gene TRBV5-1 combines with J gene TRBJ1-2; no clear D gene. From germline, CDR1 is SGHRS and CDR2 YFSETQ. Deletions cut 5 bases from V and 4 bases from J, with 9 bases between. The CDR3 covers 12 residues. The CDR3 is CASRTGSYGYTF. CDR3 nucleotides: TGCGCCAGCAGGACCGGGAGCTATGGCTACACCTTC.

This clonotype occurred many times. This rearrangement joins TRBV4-2 to TRBJ2-7; 10 positions match TRBD1. Trimming at V came to 1 base and at J to 1 base, leaving 1 base not matched to a gene. There are 15 residues in the CDR3. Germline values: CDR1 LGHNA, CDR2 YNFKEQ. The CDR3 DNA sequence: TGTGCCAGCAGCCAAGGACAGGGGGCTTCCTACGAGCAGTACTTC. It encodes CASSQGQGASYEQYF.

This clonotype appeared many times. The genes are TRBV4-1 and TRBJ2-7; 11 positions match TRBD1. Germline CDR1 MGHRA, CDR2 YSYEKL. The CDR3 length is 16 residues. Germline trimming cut 4 bases from V and 3 bases from J; bases unmatched to any gene: 8. The CDR3: CASSPNRDRGVYEQYF. CDR3 coding DNA: TGCGCCAGCAGCCCGAACCGGGACAGGGGGGTCTACGAGCAGTACTTC.

As for this clonotype: With a much larger clone just one base away, this may be a read error. The chain joins TRBV12-3 or TRBV12-4 to TRBJ2-7; no clear D. This CDR3 contains 15 residues. V shed 3 bases and J shed 2 bases, with 14 bases lying between them. The CDR3 protein is CASSFRQRRAYEQYF. DNA of the CDR3: TGTGCCAGCAGTTTCCGGCAGCGTAGAGCCTACGAGCAGTACTTC.

This clonotype was observed at least ten times. The chain is built from TRBV3-1 and TRBJ2-3, with D tentatively TRBD1 (8 bases). The germline V gene encodes CDR1 LGHDT and CDR2 YNNKEL (reference sequence). The CDR3 length is 16 residues. V gave up 4 bases and J gave up 3 bases, with 17 bases separating them. CDR3 loop: CASSPLQGGRTDTQYF. The DNA of the CDR3 is TGTGCCAGCAGCCCGTTACAGGGGGGGAGGACAGATACGCAGTATTTT.

This clonotype occurred many times. The chain is built from TRBV20-1 and TRBJ2-1; D is uncertain. V lost 0 bases and J 4 bases, leaving 13 bases between the germline ends. Germline CDR1 reads DFQATT; CDR2 reads SNEGSKA (reference sequence). The CDR3 consists of 15 residues. CDR3 residues: CSAREAKPGYNEQFF. The CDR3 coding sequence is TGCAGTGCTAGAGAGGCGAAGCCTGGGTACAATGAGCAGTTCTTC.

This clonotype was seen many times. J is TRBJ2-5 and V is TRBV2; D gene uncertain. The V and J ends lost 6 bases and 5 bases respectively, with 13 bases between them. The CDR3 is 13 residues long. Germline V gene lookup returns CDR1 SNHLY and CDR2 FYNNEI. The CDR3 nucleotides are TGTGCCAGCAGCATCCGCGGTACTGAGACCCAGTACTTC. Translation: CASSIRGTETQYF.

This clonotype was seen many times. This rearrangement joins TRBV3-1 to TRBJ2-7; the D gene is possibly TRBD1 (6 bases). CDR3 length: 12 residues. The germline CDR1 and CDR2 sequences are LGHDT and YNNKEL (reference sequence). With 1 base removed from V and 6 bases from J, the gap between germline ends came to 7 bases. CDR3 in amino acids: CASSQVGGEQYF. The CDR3 DNA is TGTGCCAGCAGCCAAGTAGGGGGCGAGCAGTACTTC.

This clonotype has at least ten counts. The chain recombines TRBV20-1 with TRBJ2-1; D uncertain. CDR1 is DFQATT and CDR2 is SNEGSKA in the germline V gene (reference sequence). The V end lost 6 bases, the J end lost 4 bases, and 10 bases lay between the germline ends. The CDR3 runs to 12 residues. The DNA of the CDR3 is TGCAGTGCGGAACCCCGATACAATGAGCAGTTCTTC. It is translated as CSAEPRYNEQFF.

This clonotype has a count of ten or more. The chain uses TRBV20-1 and TRBJ1-5; D not resolved. The germline V and J ends were trimmed by 3 bases and 1 base, with 13 bases remaining between them. The CDR3 loop spans 15 amino acids. The germline V gene has CDR1 DFQATT and CDR2 SNEGSKA (reference sequence). CDR3 in amino acids: CSARSGEPSNQPQHF. Here the CDR3 DNA reads TGCAGTGCTAGGTCTGGGGAGCCAAGCAATCAGCCCCAGCATTTT.

Ten or more counts support this clonotype. The chain combines TRBV24-1 with TRBJ2-7; TRBD1 might be the D (6 bases). The CDR3 covers 15 residues. Trimming took off 3 bases at V and 3 bases at J, with 14 bases between the two ends. Germline-derived CDR1 and CDR2 are KGHDR and SFDVKD. The CDR3, as DNA: TGTGCCACCAGTGATCCAACAGGGCCCAACTACGAGCAGTACTTC. Protein sequence: CATSDPTGPNYEQYF.

Concerning this clonotype itself: A much larger clone sits a single nucleotide away, making a read error possible. J is TRBJ2-7 and V is TRBV14; D uncertain. The CDR3 consists of 12 residues. Germline loops: CDR1 SGHDN, CDR2 FVKESK. CDR3 in DNA: TGTGCCAGCAGCAAAAGTACAGCCCGCGTCGACTTC. This sequence encodes CASSKSTARVDF.

This clonotype came up many times. This rearrangement joins TRBV5-1 to TRBJ2-5; D not certain. In germline, CDR1 is SGHRS, CDR2 YFSETQ. The CDR3 covers 14 residues. V lost 0 bases to trimming and J lost 5 bases, with 11 bases between them. DNA of the CDR3: TGCGCCAGCAGCTTGGAAACAGAATACGAGACCCAGTACTTC. Encoded protein: CASSLETEYETQYF.

This clonotype was seen ten or more times. The chain carries TRBV7-2 and TRBJ1-4; 9 bases are a match to TRBD1. Germline CDR1 reads SGHTA; CDR2 reads FQGNSA. V shed 4 bases and J 5 bases; nucleotides not matched to a gene: 8. CDR3 size: 16 residues. CDR3 sequence reads: CASSSGTGRPNEKLFF. The CDR3 nucleotides read TGTGCCAGCAGCTCCGGGACAGGGCGTCCAAATGAAAAACTGTTTTTT.

This clonotype has at least ten counts. The rearrangement joins TRBV28 to TRBJ1-2; no reliable D call. The CDR3 spans 11 residues. Germline assignment: CDR1 MDHEN and CDR2 SYDVKM. Trimming shortened V by 7 bases and J by 4 bases, and 7 bases separated the two germline ends. The CDR3 DNA reads as TGTGCCAGCAATTTGGGCTATGGCTACACCTTC. It is translated as CASNLGYGYTF.

At least ten counts were recorded for this clonotype. This chain connects TRBV5-1 to TRBJ1-2; no firm D call. CDR3 length equals 12 residues. Between the trimmed V and J ends, which lost 0 bases and 5 bases, there was a span of 5 bases. Germline values: CDR1 SGHRS, CDR2 YFSETQ. Written as DNA, the CDR3 is TGCGCCAGCAGCTTGGACCAGTATGGCTACACCTTC. As protein: CASSLDQYGYTF.

This clonotype was counted ten times or more. J is TRBJ1-4 and V is TRBV28; the D gene is possibly TRBD1 (6 bases). V was cut by 6 bases and J by 8 bases, with 16 bases left in between. Germline CDR1 is MDHEN and CDR2 is SYDVKM. The CDR3 spans 14 residues. DNA for the CDR3: TGTGCCAGCAGCCGAGGGGGGGTTGGGGAAAAACTGTTTTTT. Translation gives CASSRGGVGEKLFF.

The table lists this clonotype with many counts. This chain links TRBV12-3 or TRBV12-4 with TRBJ1-6, with TRBD1 as a possible D gene (6 bases). The CDR3 runs to 15 residues. The V and J ends lost 5 bases and 10 bases respectively, with 18 bases between them. Here the CDR3 reads CASSPSHRGGSPLHF. In DNA form, the CDR3 reads TGTGCCAGCAGTCCCTCCCACCGGGGGGGCTCACCCCTCCACTTT.

A few counts support this clonotype. CDR3 DNA: TGTGCCACCAGCAGAGAAGGGTCCCCTGGAAACACCATATATTTT. This translates into CATSREGSPGNTIYF. The chain has TRBV15 and TRBJ1-3; no firm D call. Germline lookup yields CDR1 LNHNV and CDR2 YYDKDF (reference sequence). Trimming shortened V by 0 bases and J by 2 bases, and 8 bases separated the two germline ends. The CDR3 has 15 amino acids.

This clonotype was picked up many times. This chain connects TRBV7-9 to TRBJ2-2, with TRBD1 identical over 7 bases. The CDR3 loop spans 16 amino acids. The J segment lost 0 bases and the V segment lost 1 base, leaving 2 bases of the junction unmatched. CDR1 and CDR2 from the germline V gene are SEHNR and FQNEAQ (reference sequence). The CDR3 DNA is TGTGCCAGCAGCTTAGGGACAGGCACGAACACCGGGGAGCTGTTTTTT. Translating gives CASSLGTGTNTGELFF.

This clonotype was seen a few times. This chain uses TRBV5-4 with TRBJ2-7; 8 bases are shared with TRBD2. This CDR3 comprises 16 residues. Germline V gene lookup returns CDR1 SGHNT and CDR2 YYREEE (reference sequence). V shed 2 bases, J shed 5 bases, and the junction held 12 bases outside the gene matches. DNA for the CDR3: TGTGCCAGCAGCTTTCGGGGGGGATTTTTTTCCCACGAGCAGTACTTC. This codes for CASSFRGGFFSHEQYF.

This clonotype was detected ten times or more. V and J are TRBV4-1 and TRBJ2-5; a weak D match, TRBD2 (5 bases). CDR1 is MGHRA, CDR2 YSYEKL, per germline. V gave up 0 bases and J gave up 5 bases, with 7 bases separating them. The CDR3 has 13 amino acids. CDR3 sequence: CASSQDWRETQYF. The CDR3 nucleotides are TGCGCCAGCAGCCAAGATTGGAGGGAGACCCAGTACTTC.

The chain combines TRBV20-1 with TRBJ1-2, with D perhaps TRBD1 (5 bases). Trimming shortened V by 6 bases and J by 0 bases, and 23 bases separated the two germline ends. The CDR3 is 17 residues long. CDR1 is DFQATT and CDR2 is SNEGSKA in the germline V gene (reference sequence). CDR3 sequence (DNA): TGCAGTGCCCCCGAATGGGGCGGGGAGGGAGCTAACTATGGCTACACCTTC. Amino acids: CSAPEWGGEGANYGYTF.

This clonotype was counted at least ten times. This chain connects TRBV12-3 or TRBV12-4 to TRBJ2-5, with a possible D match to TRBD2 (5 bases). V lost 4 bases and J lost 7, with 13 bases in between. This CDR3 region has 13 residues. The CDR3 here is CASSSLAGGTQYF. CDR3 nucleotide sequence: TGTGCCAGCAGTTCTCTGGCGGGTGGGACCCAGTACTTC.

This clonotype has ten or more counts. The gene calls are TRBV5-1 and TRBJ2-3; perhaps TRBD2 as D (6 bases). The CDR3 contains 14 residues. Germline V gene data show CDR1 as SGHRS and CDR2 as YFSETQ. V gave up 0 bases and J gave up 5 bases, with 10 bases separating them. CDR3 nucleotide sequence: TGCGCCAGCAGCTTGGCGATTAGCGGAGATACGCAGTATTTT. Residues: CASSLAISGDTQYF.

The sample holds many counts of this clonotype. The chain is built from TRBV3-1 and TRBJ1-4, with 8 nucleotides matching TRBD1. CDR3 size: 15 residues. The V segment lost 4 bases and the J segment 6 bases; nucleotides outside the gene matches: 7. CDR1 and CDR2 from the germline V gene are LGHDT and YNNKEL (reference sequence). CDR3 residues: CASSRRGQEDEKLFF. CDR3 DNA: TGTGCCAGCAGCCGCAGGGGGCAGGAGGATGAAAAACTGTTTTTT.